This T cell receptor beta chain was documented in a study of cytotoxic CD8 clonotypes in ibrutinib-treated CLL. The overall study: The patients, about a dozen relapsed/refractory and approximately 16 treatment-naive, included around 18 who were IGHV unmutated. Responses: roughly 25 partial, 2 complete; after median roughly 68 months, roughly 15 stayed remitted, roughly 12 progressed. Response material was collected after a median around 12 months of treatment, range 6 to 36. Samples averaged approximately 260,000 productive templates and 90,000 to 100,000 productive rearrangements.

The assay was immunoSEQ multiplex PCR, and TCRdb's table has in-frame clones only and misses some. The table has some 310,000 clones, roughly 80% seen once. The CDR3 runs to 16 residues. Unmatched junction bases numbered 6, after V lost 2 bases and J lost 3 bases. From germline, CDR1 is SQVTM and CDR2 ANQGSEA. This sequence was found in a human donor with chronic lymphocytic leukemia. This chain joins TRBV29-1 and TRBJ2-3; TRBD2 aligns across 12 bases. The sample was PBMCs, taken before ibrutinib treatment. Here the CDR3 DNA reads TGCAGCGTTGAAAGTCTGACTAGCGGGAGAACAGATACGCAGTATTTT. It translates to CSVESLTSGRTDTQYF.